This TCR beta chain was recorded in a study of Ad26.COV2.S vaccination and SARS-CoV-2 variants. Study-level information: In the study, Ad26.COV2.S was injected intramuscularly once, or twice 56 days apart. Study findings and constraints: The study found similar non-spike TCR breadth in vaccine and placebo recipients. The placebo group had lower spike-specific TCR breadth than the vaccine recipients did. Reportedly, spike-specific CD8+ and CD4+ T cell responses achieved substantial breadth once vaccination had taken place.

Regarding this clone: The antigen is undetermined. The sample carries other DNA sequences with the same CDR3.

The CDR3 contains 15 residues. J was trimmed by 2 bases and V by 0 bases; bases with no gene match: 1. Germline V gene lookup returns CDR1 SGHTA and CDR2 FQGNSA. Noted treatment: about 20 received Ad26.COV2.S at low or high dose, single or two shots; 5 received placebo; per-sample allocation not given. Collection of the samples took place on day 63 after the first injection of vaccine or placebo. Some clones are missing from TCRdb's copy, which holds only in-frame ones; the method was immunoSEQ multiplex PCR. The sample contains about 470,000 clones, 80% to 95% of which appear only once. The genes are TRBV7-2 and TRBJ1-5; 7 nucleotides align to TRBD1. Specimen: peripheral blood, collected in a trial of Ad26.COV2.S vaccine versus placebo. The origin of this receptor is a person between 18 and 59 years old who received the Ad26.COV2.S COVID-19 vaccine or a placebo. The CDR3 DNA reads as TGTGCCAGCAGCTTAGCCGGGACAGGCAATCAGCCCCAGCATTTT. Protein product: CASSLAGTGNQPQHF. The variable domain in full, completed from reference TRBV7-2 and TRBJ1-5, reads GAGVSQSPSNKVTEKGKDVELRCDPISGHTALYWYRQSLGQGLEFLIYFQGNSAPDKSGLPSDRFSAERTGGSVSTLTIQRTQQEDSAVYLCASSLAGTGNQPQHFGDGTRLSIL.